The 14 T cell receptor beta chains presented below share a single source sample, sequenced in a study of blood T cell repertoires in COVID-19. Profiled with immunoSEQ multiplex PCR; TCRdb holds only in-frame clones, not every one. The table includes some 360,000 clones, around 87% detected once. Material for sequencing was peripheral blood. All receptors derive from a woman between 55 and 75 years old with COVID-19, enrolled during active disease.

This chain joins TRBV4-2 and TRBJ1-2; 8 nucleotides align to TRBD1. Per germline, CDR1 LGHNA and CDR2 YNFKEQ. This CDR3 is 15 amino acids long. V gave up 0 bases and J gave up 7 bases; unmatched junction bases: 7. For the CDR3, the DNA is TGTGCCAGCAGCCAAGAGACAGGGGAATCCGGTGGCTACACCTTC. Its translation is CASSQETGESGGYTF.

The chain combines TRBV18 with TRBJ1-2; D possibly corresponds to TRBD1 (5 bases). The ends were cut back, 2 bases at V and 4 bases at J, with 11 bases in the middle. CDR3 size: 14 residues. CDR1 and CDR2 (germline): KGHSH, LQKENI. This CDR3 reads CASSPGADSYGYTF. The DNA for the CDR3 is TGTGCCAGCTCACCAGGGGCTGACTCCTATGGCTACACCTTC.

This chain connects TRBV28 to TRBJ1-2; the match to TRBD1 covers 11 bases. The CDR3 contains 18 residues. The V segment lost 7 bases and the J segment 4 bases; nucleotides outside the gene matches: 17. Per the germline V gene, CDR1 is MDHEN and CDR2 is SYDVKM. CDR3 coding DNA: TGTGCCAGCACTACCCCCGGGACAGGGGGAGAGCGTGTCTATGGCTACACCTTC. Protein: CASTTPGTGGERVYGYTF.

V and J are TRBV2 and TRBJ1-4; 7 nucleotides align to TRBD1. The V and J ends lost 1 base and 8 bases, in that order; junction bases with no gene match: 10. The CDR3 totals 16 residues. CDR1 is SNHLY, CDR2 FYNNEI, per germline. The chain's CDR3 is CASSEGFGTAREKLFF. The CDR3, as DNA: TGTGCCAGCAGTGAAGGGTTTGGGACAGCCCGGGAAAAACTGTTTTTT.

The rearrangement links TRBV9 to TRBJ1-1; D is possibly TRBD1 (5 bases). The V and J ends lost 5 bases and 2 bases respectively, with 13 bases between them. CDR3 size: 14 residues. In germline, CDR1 is SGDLS, CDR2 YYNGEE. CDR3 sequence reads: CASRPGEVNTEAFF. The CDR3 bases are TGTGCCAGCAGGCCGGGGGAAGTTAACACTGAAGCTTTCTTT.

The rearrangement joins TRBV9 to TRBJ2-3, with 10 bases lining up with TRBD2. Germline CDR1 and CDR2: SGDLS and YYNGEE. The CDR3 runs 16 residues. V shed 4 bases and J 3 bases; nucleotides not matched to a gene: 8. CDR3 coding DNA: TGTGCCAGCAGCCCGCGGCTAGCGGGGGAAACAGATACGCAGTATTTT. It translates to CASSPRLAGETDTQYF.

V usage is TRBV7-2 and J usage is TRBJ1-2, with 10 nucleotides matching TRBD1. The V gene end was trimmed by 5 bases and the J gene end by 6 bases; junction bases not matched to a gene: 9. The CDR3 is 15 amino acids. Germline assignment: CDR1 SGHTA and CDR2 FQGNSA. The DNA for the CDR3 is TGTGCCAGCAGCCTCGGACCTGGACAGGGGGATGGCTACACCTTC. Amino acids: CASSLGPGQGDGYTF.

The chain couples TRBV7-6 to TRBJ2-2; possibly TRBD1 for D (7 bases). This CDR3 is 16 amino acids long. V was clipped by 0 bases and J by 1 base, with 9 bases between them. In germline, CDR1 is SGHVS, CDR2 FNYEAQ. The CDR3 nucleotides are TGTGCCAGCAGCTTAGCGCAGGGGGGGAACACCGGGGAGCTGTTTTTT. Its protein product is CASSLAQGGNTGELFF.

V gene TRBV7-9 combines with J gene TRBJ2-7; D uncertain. Trimming stripped 1 base from V and 1 base from J, with 5 bases between. The CDR3 is made up of 13 amino acids. The V gene's germline CDR1 is SEHNR and CDR2 FQNEAQ (reference sequence). The CDR3 protein is CASSLVPSYEQYF. The CDR3 DNA reads TGTGCCAGCAGCTTAGTCCCTTCCTACGAGCAGTACTTC. Complete variable domain (other parts from reference TRBV7-9 and TRBJ2-7): DTGVSQNPRHKITKRGQNVTFRCDPISEHNRLYWYRQTLGQGPEFLTYFQNEAQLEKSRLLSDRFSAERPKGSFSTLEIQRTEQGDSAMYLCASSLVPSYEQYFGPGTRLTVT.

This sequence joins TRBV19 and TRBJ2-2; TRBD2 is a possible D gene (6 bases). CDR3 size: 15 residues. Germline V lookup: CDR1 LNHDA, CDR2 SQIVND (reference sequence). Deletions cut 3 bases from V and 5 bases from J, with 13 bases between. CDR3 sequence: CASSIGGRGTGELFF. The CDR3 DNA follows: TGTGCCAGTAGTATCGGGGGTCGCGGAACCGGGGAGCTGTTTTTT.

The J gene is TRBJ2-3, the V gene TRBV7-2, with a weak D call TRBD2 (5 bases). The CDR3 runs 15 residues. Trimming pared 2 bases from V and 5 bases from J, leaving 14 bases between. CDR1 is SGHTA, CDR2 FQGNSA, per germline. CDR3 loop: CASSLNTLVGDTQYF. The CDR3 coding sequence is TGTGCCAGCAGCTTAAATACACTAGTAGGAGATACGCAGTATTTT.

V usage is TRBV18 and J usage is TRBJ1-5; TRBD1 aligns across 7 bases. The V segment lost 3 bases and the J segment 6 bases; nucleotides outside the gene matches: 8. The CDR3 runs 15 residues. The V gene's germline CDR1 is KGHSH and CDR2 LQKENI. The DNA for the CDR3 is TGTGCCAGCTCACCGGTAGAGGGGGCAGGTCAGCCCCAGCATTTT. Protein: CASSPVEGAGQPQHF.

The V and J genes are TRBV5-1 and TRBJ2-3; D might be TRBD1 (6 bases). The germline V gene has CDR1 SGHRS and CDR2 YFSETQ. Trimming removed 5 bases from V and 1 base from J, with 14 bases in between. The CDR3 has 15 amino acids. Written as DNA, the CDR3 is TGCGCCAGCAGAGTAGGGGGAGTCGGCACAGATACGCAGTATTTT. Protein sequence: CASRVGGVGTDTQYF.

The V and J genes are TRBV7-3 and TRBJ2-2; 11 bases align to TRBD2. The CDR3 contains 18 residues. Trimming removed 2 bases from V and 6 bases from J; junction bases left unmatched: 11. The germline gives CDR1 SGHTA, CDR2 FQGTGA. The CDR3 DNA reads TGTGCCAGCAGCTTACAAACTAGCGGGGGTTCCTTCCCCGGGGAGCTGTTTTTT. Its protein is CASSLQTSGGSFPGELFF.